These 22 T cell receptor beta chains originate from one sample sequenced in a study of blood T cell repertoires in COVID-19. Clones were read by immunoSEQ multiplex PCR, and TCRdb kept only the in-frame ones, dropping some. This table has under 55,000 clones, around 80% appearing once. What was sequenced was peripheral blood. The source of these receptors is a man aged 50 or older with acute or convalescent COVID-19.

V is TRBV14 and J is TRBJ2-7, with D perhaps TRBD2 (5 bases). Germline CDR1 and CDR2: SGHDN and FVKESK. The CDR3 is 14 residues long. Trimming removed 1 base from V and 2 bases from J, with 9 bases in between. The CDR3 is CASSQVGGPYEQYF. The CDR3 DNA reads TGTGCCAGCAGCCAAGTTGGAGGTCCCTACGAGCAGTACTTC.

This CDR3 reads CASSVDPTGGNGYTF. DNA of the CDR3: TGTGCCAGCAGCGTAGACCCGACAGGGGGTAATGGCTACACCTTC. The V call is TRBV9, the J call TRBJ1-2; the match to TRBD1 covers 9 bases. Germline V lookup: CDR1 SGDLS, CDR2 YYNGEE. V lost 0 bases and J lost 6; bases outside the gene matches: 6. The CDR3 runs 15 residues.

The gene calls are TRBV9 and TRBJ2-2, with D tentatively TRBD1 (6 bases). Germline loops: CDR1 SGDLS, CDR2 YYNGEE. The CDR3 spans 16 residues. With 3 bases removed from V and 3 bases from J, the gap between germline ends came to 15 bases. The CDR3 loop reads CASSDPLNRDTGELFF. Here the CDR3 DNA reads TGTGCCAGCAGCGATCCCCTGAACAGGGACACCGGGGAGCTGTTTTTT.

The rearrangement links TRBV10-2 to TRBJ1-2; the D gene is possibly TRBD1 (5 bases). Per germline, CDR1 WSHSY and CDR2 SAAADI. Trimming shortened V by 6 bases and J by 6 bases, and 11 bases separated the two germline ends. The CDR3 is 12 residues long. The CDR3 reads CASRGDNDGYTF. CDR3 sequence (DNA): TGCGCCAGCAGAGGGGATAATGATGGCTACACCTTC.

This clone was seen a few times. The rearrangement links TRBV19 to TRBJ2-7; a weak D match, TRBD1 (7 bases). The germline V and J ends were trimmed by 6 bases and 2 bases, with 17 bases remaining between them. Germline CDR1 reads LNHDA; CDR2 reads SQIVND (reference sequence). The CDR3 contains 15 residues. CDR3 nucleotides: TGTGCCAGTAGCGGAGGGCTACAGGGGCCCTACGAGCAGTACTTC. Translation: CASSGGLQGPYEQYF.

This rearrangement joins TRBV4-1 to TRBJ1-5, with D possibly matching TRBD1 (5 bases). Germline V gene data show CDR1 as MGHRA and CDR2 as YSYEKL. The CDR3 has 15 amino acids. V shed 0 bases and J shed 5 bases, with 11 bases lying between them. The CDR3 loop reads CASSQDQGSYQPQHF. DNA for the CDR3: TGCGCCAGCAGCCAAGATCAGGGTTCGTATCAGCCCCAGCATTTT.

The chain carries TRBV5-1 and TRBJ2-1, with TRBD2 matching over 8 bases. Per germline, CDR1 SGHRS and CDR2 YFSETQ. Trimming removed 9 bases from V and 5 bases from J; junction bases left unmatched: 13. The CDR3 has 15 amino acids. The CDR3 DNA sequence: TGCGCCATAAGGACGGGAGGGCTGGCTAACAATGAGCAGTTCTTC. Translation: CAIRTGGLANNEQFF.

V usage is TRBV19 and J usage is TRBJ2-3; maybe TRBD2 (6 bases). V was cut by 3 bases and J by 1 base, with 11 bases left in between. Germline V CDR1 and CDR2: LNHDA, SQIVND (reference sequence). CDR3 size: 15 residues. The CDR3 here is CASSIAGSGTDTQYF. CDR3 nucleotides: TGTGCCAGTAGTATTGCGGGATCTGGCACAGATACGCAGTATTTT.

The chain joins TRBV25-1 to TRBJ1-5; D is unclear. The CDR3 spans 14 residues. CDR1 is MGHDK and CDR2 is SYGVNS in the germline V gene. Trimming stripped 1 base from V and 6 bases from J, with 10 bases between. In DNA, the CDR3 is TGTGCCAGCAGTGAATCAGGAATGACTCAGCCCCAGCATTTT. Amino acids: CASSESGMTQPQHF.

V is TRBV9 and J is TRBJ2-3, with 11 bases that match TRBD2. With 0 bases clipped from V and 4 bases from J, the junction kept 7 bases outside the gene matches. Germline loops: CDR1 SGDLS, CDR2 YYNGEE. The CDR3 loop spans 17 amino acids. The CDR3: CASSVDSGRAAADTQYF. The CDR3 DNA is TGTGCCAGCAGCGTAGATAGCGGGAGGGCCGCCGCAGATACGCAGTATTTT.

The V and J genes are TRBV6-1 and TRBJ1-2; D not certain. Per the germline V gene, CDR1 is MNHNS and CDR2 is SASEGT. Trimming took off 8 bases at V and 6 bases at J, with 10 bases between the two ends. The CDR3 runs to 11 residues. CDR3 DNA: TGTGCCAGCTGGCGACGGGATGGCTACACCTTC. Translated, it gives CASWRRDGYTF.

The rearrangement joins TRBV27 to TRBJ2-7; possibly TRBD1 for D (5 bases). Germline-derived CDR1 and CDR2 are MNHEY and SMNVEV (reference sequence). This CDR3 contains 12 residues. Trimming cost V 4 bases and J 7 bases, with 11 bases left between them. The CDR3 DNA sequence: TGTGCCAGCAGTTCGACAGACCGGGAGCAGTACTTC. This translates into CASSSTDREQYF.

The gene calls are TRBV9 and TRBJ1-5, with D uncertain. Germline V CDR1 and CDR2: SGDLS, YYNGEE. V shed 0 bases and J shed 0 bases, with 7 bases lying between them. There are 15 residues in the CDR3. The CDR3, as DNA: TGTGCCAGCAGCGTAGGCGAACTTAGCAATCAGCCCCAGCATTTT. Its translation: CASSVGELSNQPQHF.

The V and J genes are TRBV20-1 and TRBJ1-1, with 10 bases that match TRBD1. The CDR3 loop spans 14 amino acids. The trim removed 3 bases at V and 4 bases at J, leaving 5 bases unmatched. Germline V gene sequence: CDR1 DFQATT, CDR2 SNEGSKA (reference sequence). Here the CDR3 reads CSASGTGASTEAFF. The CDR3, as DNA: TGCAGTGCTAGTGGGACAGGGGCAAGCACTGAAGCTTTCTTT.

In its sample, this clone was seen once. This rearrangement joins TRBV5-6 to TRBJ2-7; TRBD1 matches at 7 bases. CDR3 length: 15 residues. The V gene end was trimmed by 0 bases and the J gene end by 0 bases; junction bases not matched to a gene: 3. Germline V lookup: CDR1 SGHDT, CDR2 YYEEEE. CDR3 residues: CASSLGTGASYEQYF. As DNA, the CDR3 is TGTGCCAGCAGCTTGGGAACAGGGGCCTCCTACGAGCAGTACTTC. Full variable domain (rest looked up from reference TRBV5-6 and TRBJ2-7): DAGVTQSPTHLIKTRGQQVTLRCSPKSGHDTVSWYQQALGQGPQFIFQYYEEEERQRGNFPDRFSGHQFPNYSSELNVNALLLGDSALYLCASSLGTGASYEQYFGPGTRLTVT.

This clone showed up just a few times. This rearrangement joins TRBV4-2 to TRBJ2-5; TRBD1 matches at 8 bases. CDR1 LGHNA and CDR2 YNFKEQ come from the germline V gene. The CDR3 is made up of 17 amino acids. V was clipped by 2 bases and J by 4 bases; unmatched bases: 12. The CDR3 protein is CASSQRGRGQGAETQYF. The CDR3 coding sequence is TGTGCCAGCAGCCAACGGGGCCGGGGGCAGGGGGCAGAGACCCAGTACTTC.

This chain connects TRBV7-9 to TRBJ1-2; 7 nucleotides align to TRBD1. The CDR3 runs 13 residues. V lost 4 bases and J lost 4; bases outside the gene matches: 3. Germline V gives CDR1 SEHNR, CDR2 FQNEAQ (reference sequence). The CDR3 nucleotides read TGTGCCAGCAGCTCGGGGACAGTCTATGGCTACACCTTC. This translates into CASSSGTVYGYTF.

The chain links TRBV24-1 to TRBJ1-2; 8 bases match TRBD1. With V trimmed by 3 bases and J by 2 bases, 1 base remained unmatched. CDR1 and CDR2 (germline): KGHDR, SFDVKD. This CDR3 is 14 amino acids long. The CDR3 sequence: CATSDHRGNYGYTF. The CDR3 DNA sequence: TGTGCCACCAGTGATCACAGGGGGAACTATGGCTACACCTTC.

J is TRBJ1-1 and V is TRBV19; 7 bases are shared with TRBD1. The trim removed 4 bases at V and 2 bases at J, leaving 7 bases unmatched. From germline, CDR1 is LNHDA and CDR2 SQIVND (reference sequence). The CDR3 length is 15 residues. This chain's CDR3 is CASSTPGDRNTEAFF. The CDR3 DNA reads TGTGCCAGTAGTACCCCCGGGGACAGAAACACTGAAGCTTTCTTT. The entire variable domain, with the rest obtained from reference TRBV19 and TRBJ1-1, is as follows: DGGITQSPKYLFRKEGQNVTLSCEQNLNHDAMYWYRQDPGQGLRLIYYSQIVNDFQKGDIAEGYSVSREKKESFPLTVTSAQKNPTAFYLCASSTPGDRNTEAFFGQGTRLTVV.

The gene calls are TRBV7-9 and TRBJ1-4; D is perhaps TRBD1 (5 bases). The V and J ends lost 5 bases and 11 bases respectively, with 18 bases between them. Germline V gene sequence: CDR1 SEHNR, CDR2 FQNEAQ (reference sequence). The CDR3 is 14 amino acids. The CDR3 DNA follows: TGTGCCAGCAGCCTCGACAGTAATAATGGTAAACTGTTTTTT. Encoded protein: CASSLDSNNGKLFF.

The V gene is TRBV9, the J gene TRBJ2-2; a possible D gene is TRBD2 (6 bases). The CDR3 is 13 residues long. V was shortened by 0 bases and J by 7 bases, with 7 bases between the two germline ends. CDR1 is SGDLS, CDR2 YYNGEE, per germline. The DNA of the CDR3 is TGTGCCAGCAGCGTAGAGACTAGCGGGGAGCTGTTTTTT. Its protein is CASSVETSGELFF.

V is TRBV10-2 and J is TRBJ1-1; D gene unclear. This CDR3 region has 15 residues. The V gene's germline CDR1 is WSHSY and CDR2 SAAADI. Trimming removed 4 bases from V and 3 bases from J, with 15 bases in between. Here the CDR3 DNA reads TGCGCCAGCAGTGGGTTCCCGACCGGGGACACTGAAGCTTTCTTT. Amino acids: CASSGFPTGDTEAFF.